This paragraph reports one T cell receptor beta chain. Its antigen is currently unknown. Researchers ran the PCR with 60 Vbeta and 13 Jbeta primers. TCRdb's table, derived via immunoSEQ multiplex PCR, lists solely in-frame clones and lacks some. The profile shows around 110,000 clones, 66% of them singletons. The sample belongs to a study of cytomegalovirus exposure and HLA in healthy donors. About the research overall: Drawn from HLA-typed donors, roughly 87 million unique TCRs were held in an early data release.

The V gene's germline CDR1 is MNHNS and CDR2 SASEGT. The CDR3 loop spans 12 amino acids. The V and J ends lost 6 bases and 5 bases respectively, with 10 bases between them. Study-wide results and caveats: The authors enumerated some 160 TCR beta chains as linked to cytomegalovirus. The authors later linked a missense DCLRE1C variant to TCR beta V- and J-gene trimming.

Donors likely had unrecorded immune exposures despite being nominally healthy when sampled. Sequencing was carried out using PBMCs. This TCR was recovered from a man aged 18 to 30 in good health and CMV-seronegative. The chain couples TRBV6-1 to TRBJ1-2, with D uncertain. CDR3 coding DNA: TGTGCCAGCAGGTCCCCTTTATATGGCTACACCTTC. Translating gives CASRSPLYGYTF.